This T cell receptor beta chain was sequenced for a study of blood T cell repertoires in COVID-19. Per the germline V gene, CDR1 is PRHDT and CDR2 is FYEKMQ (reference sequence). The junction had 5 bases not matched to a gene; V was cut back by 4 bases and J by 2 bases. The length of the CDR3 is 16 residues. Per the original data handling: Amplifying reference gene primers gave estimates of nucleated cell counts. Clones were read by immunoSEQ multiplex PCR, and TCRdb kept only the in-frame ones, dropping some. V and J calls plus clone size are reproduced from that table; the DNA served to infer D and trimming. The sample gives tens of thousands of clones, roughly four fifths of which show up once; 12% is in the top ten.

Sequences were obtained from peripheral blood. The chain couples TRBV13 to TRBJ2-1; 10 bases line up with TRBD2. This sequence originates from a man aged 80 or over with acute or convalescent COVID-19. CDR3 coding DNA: TGTGCCAGCAGCTGGTTTACTAGCGGGGCCTACAATGAGCAGTTCTTC. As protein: CASSWFTSGAYNEQFF.